The rows below give T cell receptor beta chains drawn from one sample of a study of blood T cell repertoires in COVID-19. Using immunoSEQ multiplex PCR, the repertoire was profiled, and TCRdb retains in-frame clones only, with some absent. This sample has 170,000 or so clones, with 83% found just once. The sequencing input was peripheral blood. Every receptor here comes from a woman in her 70s with COVID-19, enrolled during active disease. Both conserved end residues are part of each CDR3. A D gene is named only where the DNA matches it firmly. Some rows mark clone size as missing; the rest say once, few, many or name a class of expanded clone.

v_call	clone_size	d_call	j_call	cdr3_aa	cdr3_nt
TRBV5-6	.	TRBD2	TRBJ2-1	CASSWGLAGAYNEQFF	TGTGCCAGCAGCTGGGGACTAGCGGGAGCATACAATGAGCAGTTCTTC
TRBV6-2/TRBV6-3	.	TRBD1	TRBJ1-5	CASSYPGGGQPQHF	TGTGCCAGCAGTTATCCAGGGGGCGGGCAGCCCCAGCATTTT
TRBV18	.	TRBD1	TRBJ2-5	CASSPGTEETQYF	TGTGCCAGCTCACCAGGGACAGAAGAGACCCAGTACTTC
TRBV6-6	.	.	TRBJ2-7	CATSREYEQYF	TGTGCCACCTCCCGGGAGTACGAGCAGTACTTC
TRBV20-1	.	TRBD1	TRBJ2-7	CSASAPGQLTYEQYF	TGCAGTGCTAGTGCTCCGGGACAGTTGACCTACGAGCAGTACTTC
TRBV4-1	.	TRBD2	TRBJ2-7	CASSQEALGTLADFYEQYF	TGCGCCAGCAGCCAAGAGGCCCTTGGGACGCTAGCGGACTTCTACGAGCAGTACTTC
TRBV5-1	.	TRBD2	TRBJ2-1	CASSSGTRLYNEQFF	TGCGCCAGCAGCTCCGGGACTAGGCTCTACAATGAGCAGTTCTTC
TRBV18	.	TRBD1	TRBJ2-1	CASSPLGQGYNEQFF	TGTGCCAGCTCACCGCTGGGACAGGGGTACAATGAGCAGTTCTTC
TRBV6-5	once	TRBD1	TRBJ2-5	CASSYFADRETQYF	TGTGCCAGCAGTTACTTTGCGGACAGGGAGACCCAGTACTTC
TRBV2	.	.	TRBJ1-1	CASRNRQAGVEAFF	TGTGCCAGCAGAAATAGACAGGCCGGTGTTGAAGCTTTCTTT
TRBV4-1	.	.	TRBJ2-7	CASSPEKTDYEQYF	TGCGCCAGCAGCCCTGAGAAGACAGATTATGAGCAGTACTTC
TRBV29-1	.	.	TRBJ2-5	CSVEGGQGEETQYF	TGCAGCGTTGAGGGGGGCCAGGGGGAAGAGACCCAGTACTTC
TRBV9	.	.	TRBJ1-5	CASSVDPTGNQPQHF	TGTGCCAGCAGCGTAGATCCAACAGGGAATCAGCCCCAGCATTTT
TRBV28	.	.	TRBJ1-2	CASSIGADVGGYTF	TGTGCCAGCAGCATAGGGGCCGACGTTGGGGGCTACACCTTC
TRBV7-9	.	TRBD1	TRBJ1-2	CASSIGTGIDGYTF	TGTGCCAGCAGCATCGGGACAGGTATAGATGGCTACACCTTC
TRBV28	.	TRBD1	TRBJ2-1	CASQGWGQGSYNEQFF	TGTGCCAGCCAGGGGTGGGGACAGGGCTCCTACAATGAGCAGTTCTTC
TRBV3-1/TRBV3-2	.	TRBD1	TRBJ2-7	CASSPRGREQYF	TGTGCCAGCAGCCCCAGGGGGCGCGAGCAGTACTTC
TRBV2	.	TRBD2	TRBJ2-1	CASMGGLPSYNEQFF	TGTGCCAGCATGGGAGGGCTACCCTCCTACAATGAGCAGTTCTTC
TRBV11-2	.	.	TRBJ2-7	CASSLRGRLSYEQYF	TGTGCCAGCAGCTTACGGGGAAGACTTTCCTACGAGCAGTACTTC
TRBV6-6	.	TRBD1	TRBJ1-2	CASSPGQGAFRYTF	TGTGCCAGCAGTCCAGGACAGGGGGCTTTTCGCTACACCTTC
TRBV7-9	.	.	TRBJ2-5	CASSPRGPETQYF	TGTGCCAGCAGCCCCAGGGGTCCAGAGACCCAGTACTTC
TRBV18	once	.	TRBJ1-2	CASSRDQAGGYTF	TGTGCCAGCTCACGCGACCAGGCGGGTGGCTACACCTTC
TRBV2	.	TRBD2	TRBJ2-7	CASSGTSGRPDEQYF	TGTGCCAGCAGCGGGACTAGCGGGAGGCCCGACGAGCAGTACTTC
TRBV7-7	few	TRBD2	TRBJ2-3	CASSLAPLAGTDTQYF	TGTGCCAGCAGCTTAGCCCCCCTAGCGGGCACAGATACGCAGTATTTT
TRBV5-1	.	TRBD1	TRBJ1-4	CASSSRTGTNEKLFF	TGCGCCAGCAGCTCCCGGACAGGGACTAATGAAAAACTGTTTTTT
TRBV7-2	.	.	TRBJ2-1	CASGRGSSYNEQFF	TGTGCCAGCGGACGGGGTTCCTCCTACAATGAGCAGTTCTTC
TRBV7-2	.	.	TRBJ2-1	CASSLRDKEQFF	TGTGCCAGCAGCCTTCGGGACAAAGAGCAGTTCTTC